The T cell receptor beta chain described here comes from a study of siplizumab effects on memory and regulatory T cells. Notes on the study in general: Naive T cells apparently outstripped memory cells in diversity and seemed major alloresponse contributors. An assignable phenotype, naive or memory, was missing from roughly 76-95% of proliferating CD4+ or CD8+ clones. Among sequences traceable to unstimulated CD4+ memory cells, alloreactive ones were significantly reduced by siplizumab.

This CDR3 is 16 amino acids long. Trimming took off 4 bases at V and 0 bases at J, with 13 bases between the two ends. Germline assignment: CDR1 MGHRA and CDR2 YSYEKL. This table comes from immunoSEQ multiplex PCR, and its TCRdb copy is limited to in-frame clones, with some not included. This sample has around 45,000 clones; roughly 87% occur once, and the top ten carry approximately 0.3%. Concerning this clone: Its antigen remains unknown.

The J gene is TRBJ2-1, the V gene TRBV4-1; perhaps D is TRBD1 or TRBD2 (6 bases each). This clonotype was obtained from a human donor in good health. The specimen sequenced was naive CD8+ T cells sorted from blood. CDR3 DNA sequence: TGCGCCAGCAGCCCAATAGGGGGGAACTCCTACAATGAGCAGTTCTTC. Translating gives CASSPIGGNSYNEQFF.